This T cell receptor beta chain was found in a study of T cells of healthy individuals. The sample holds one count of this clonotype. The germline gives CDR1 PRHDT, CDR2 FYEKMQ (reference sequence). Trimming cost V 0 bases and J 7 bases; bases outside gene matches: 5. CDR3 length equals 14 residues. From the 5' RACE reads, TCRdb called clonotypes with MiXCR, one entry per CDR3 protein. The sample includes 100,000 or so distinct CDR3 sequences, 17% of them seen just once. The receptor was isolated from a human donor in good health. The chain is built from TRBV13 and TRBJ2-5, with TRBD2 matching 7 bases. The DNA for the CDR3 is TGTGCCAGCAGCTTAGGCCGTCTAGCGGCGACCCAGTACTTC. Protein product: CASSLGRLAATQYF.